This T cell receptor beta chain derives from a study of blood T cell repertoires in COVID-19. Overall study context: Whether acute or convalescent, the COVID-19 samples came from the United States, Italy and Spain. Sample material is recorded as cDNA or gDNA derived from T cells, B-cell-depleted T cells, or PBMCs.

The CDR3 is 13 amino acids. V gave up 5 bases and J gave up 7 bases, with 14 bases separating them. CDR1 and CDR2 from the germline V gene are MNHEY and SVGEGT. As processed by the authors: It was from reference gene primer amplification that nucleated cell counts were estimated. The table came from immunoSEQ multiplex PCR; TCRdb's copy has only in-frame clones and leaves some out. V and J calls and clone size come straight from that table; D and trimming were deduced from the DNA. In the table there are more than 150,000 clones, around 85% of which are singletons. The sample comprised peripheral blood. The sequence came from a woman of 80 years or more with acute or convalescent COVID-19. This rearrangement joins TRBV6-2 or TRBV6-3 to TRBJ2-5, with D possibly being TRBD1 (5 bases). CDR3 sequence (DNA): TGTGCCAGCAGTCTTCAGGGATTGGGGACCCAGTACTTC. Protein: CASSLQGLGTQYF.